This T cell receptor beta chain came from a study of long-term antiretroviral therapy in people with HIV. The length of the CDR3 is 15 residues. V shed 7 bases and J 0 bases; nucleotides not matched to a gene: 6. Germline CDR1 reads SGHRS; CDR2 reads YFSETQ. Study-wide findings and caveats: Repertoires looked antigen-experienced, with only a slight naive shift after ART. No data on ART adherence, viral resistance or therapy changes. Older ART regimens were possibly in use when the blood was collected between about 2003 and 2017.

As regards this clone: What it recognizes is unknown.

With survey level as its setting, the immunoSEQ assay was v3.0. Clones were sequenced by immunoSEQ multiplex PCR, and TCRdb holds only the in-frame ones, with some missing. Altogether around 28,000 clones are present, around 90% being singletons, with the ten largest covering 3.6%. Sequences were derived from unsorted PBMCs, sampled 1.8 years after starting antiretroviral therapy. The chain links TRBV5-1 to TRBJ2-3, with 9 bases that match TRBD1. The TCR originated in a woman between 18 and 29 years old with HIV. The CDR3 region is CASLRQGESTDTQYF. CDR3 sequence (DNA): TGCGCCAGCTTGAGACAGGGGGAGAGCACAGATACGCAGTATTTT.